The rows below give T cell receptor beta chains drawn from one sample of a study of beta chain features in type 1 diabetes. Profiled with immunoSEQ multiplex PCR; TCRdb holds only in-frame clones, not every one. The repertoire holds about 160,000 clones, with 7% to 9.5% as singletons. Sequences were obtained from central memory CD4+ T cells from blood. These receptors came from a woman in her twenties or thirties with type 1 diabetes. CDR3s include the opening cysteine and the closing phenylalanine or tryptophan. The D gene is left open where the match is weak. Size is stated for part of the rows, as once, few or many counts, or as a class when the clone is expanded.

D gene: .
V gene: TRBV27
J gene: TRBJ2-7
clone size: few
CDR3 DNA: TGTGCCAGCAGTGCAGGGTACGAGCAGTACTTC
CDR3 protein: CASSAGYEQYF

D gene: .
V gene: TRBV27
J gene: TRBJ1-5
clone size: .
CDR3 DNA: TGTGCCAGCAGTTTGGGTCAGGGTGGCAATCAGCCCCAGCATTTT
CDR3 protein: CASSLGQGGNQPQHF

D gene: TRBD2
V gene: TRBV4-2
J gene: TRBJ2-2
clone size: .
CDR3 DNA: TGTGCCAGCAGCCAAGAGGCGGCGGGAGGTGCCAGCGGGGAGCTGTTTTTT
CDR3 protein: CASSQEAAGGASGELFF

D gene: .
V gene: TRBV30
J gene: TRBJ1-4
clone size: .
CDR3 DNA: TGTGCCTGGAGTGTCGCGGCAGAAGAAAAACTGTTTTTT
CDR3 protein: CAWSVAAEEKLFF

D gene: .
V gene: TRBV18
J gene: TRBJ1-5
clone size: few
CDR3 DNA: TGTGCCAGCTCAGGCGGACAGACTAGCAATCAGCCCCAGCATTTT
CDR3 protein: CASSGGQTSNQPQHF

D gene: .
V gene: TRBV19
J gene: TRBJ2-3
clone size: .
CDR3 DNA: TGTGCCAGTAGTCAGACATCAAGCACAGATACGCAGTATTTT
CDR3 protein: CASSQTSSTDTQYF

D gene: TRBD1
V gene: TRBV4-1
J gene: TRBJ1-4
clone size: few
CDR3 DNA: TGCGCCAGCACGAAGAAACAACAGGGGGGTACTAATGAAAAACTGTTTTTT
CDR3 protein: CASTKKQQGGTNEKLFF

D gene: TRBD2
V gene: TRBV10-3
J gene: TRBJ2-1
clone size: .
CDR3 DNA: TGTGCCATCACCGCTAGCGGGAGGGCAATCGATGAGCAGTTCTTC
CDR3 protein: CAITASGRAIDEQFF

D gene: TRBD2
V gene: TRBV4-1
J gene: TRBJ2-7
clone size: .
CDR3 DNA: TGCGCCAGCAGCCAAGGAGTAGCGGGTCCTTACGAGCAGTACTTC
CDR3 protein: CASSQGVAGPYEQYF

D gene: TRBD2
V gene: TRBV4-1
J gene: TRBJ2-7
clone size: .
CDR3 DNA: TGCGCCAGCAGCCAAGACACCTTAGCGGGACCCTACGAGCAGTACTTC
CDR3 protein: CASSQDTLAGPYEQYF

D gene: .
V gene: TRBV27
J gene: TRBJ1-5
clone size: .
CDR3 DNA: TGTGCCAGCAGTCGGGGGGATCAGCCCCAGCATTTT
CDR3 protein: CASSRGDQPQHF

D gene: .
V gene: TRBV5-1
J gene: TRBJ2-4
clone size: few
CDR3 DNA: TGCGCCAGCAGCTTGGCAGGGACACAAAACATTCAGTACTTC
CDR3 protein: CASSLAGTQNIQYF

D gene: TRBD1
V gene: TRBV4-2
J gene: TRBJ2-7
clone size: few
CDR3 DNA: TGTGCCAGCAGCCAAGATACAGGGGGCTATGAGCAGTACTTC
CDR3 protein: CASSQDTGGYEQYF

D gene: .
V gene: TRBV7-3
J gene: TRBJ1-2
clone size: .
CDR3 DNA: TGTGCCAGCAGCCTACCCTCGGGCTATGGCTACACCTTC
CDR3 protein: CASSLPSGYGYTF

D gene: .
V gene: TRBV28
J gene: TRBJ2-7
clone size: .
CDR3 DNA: TGTGCCAGCAGGCCGGACAGCTACGAGCAGTACTTC
CDR3 protein: CASRPDSYEQYF

D gene: TRBD2
V gene: TRBV4-3
J gene: TRBJ2-7
clone size: .
CDR3 DNA: TGCGCCAGCAGCCAAGATCCGGGACTAGCGCCCGAGCAGTACTTC
CDR3 protein: CASSQDPGLAPEQYF

D gene: .
V gene: TRBV9
J gene: TRBJ1-1
clone size: few
CDR3 DNA: TGTGCCAGCAGCGTACAAGGGGACACTGAAGCTTTCTTT
CDR3 protein: CASSVQGDTEAFF

D gene: TRBD1
V gene: TRBV2
J gene: TRBJ1-5
clone size: .
CDR3 DNA: TGTGCCAGCACTACAGGGGAATACCAGCCCCAGCATTTT
CDR3 protein: CASTTGEYQPQHF

D gene: .
V gene: TRBV7-9
J gene: TRBJ1-2
clone size: few
CDR3 DNA: TGTGCCAGCAGCTTAGGTGGGGCGCGTTCGTACTATGGCTACACCTTC
CDR3 protein: CASSLGGARSYYGYTF

D gene: .
V gene: TRBV9
J gene: TRBJ2-3
clone size: .
CDR3 DNA: TGTGCCAGCAGCACAAGGAGGTCTAGCTTACCAGATACGCAGTATTTT
CDR3 protein: CASSTRRSSLPDTQYF

D gene: .
V gene: TRBV10-2
J gene: TRBJ1-2
clone size: few
CDR3 DNA: TGCGCCAGCAGTGATGACAGCGCTCATGGCTACACCTTC
CDR3 protein: CASSDDSAHGYTF

D gene: .
V gene: TRBV28
J gene: TRBJ2-1
clone size: few
CDR3 DNA: TGTGCCAGCAGTCTTGTAGTCCCGCGCAATGAGCAGTTCTTC
CDR3 protein: CASSLVVPRNEQFF

D gene: TRBD1
V gene: TRBV11-2
J gene: TRBJ2-1
clone size: few
CDR3 DNA: TGTGCCAGCAGAATCAGGGGGCTGGGTCAGTTCTTC
CDR3 protein: CASRIRGLGQFF

D gene: .
V gene: TRBV7-9
J gene: TRBJ1-1
clone size: few
CDR3 DNA: TGTGCCAGCAGCAAACAGGGTATGAACACTGAAGCTTTCTTT
CDR3 protein: CASSKQGMNTEAFF

D gene: .
V gene: TRBV11-2
J gene: TRBJ1-1
clone size: .
CDR3 DNA: TGTGCCAGCAGCTTAGTGTGGGCGAACACTGAAGCTTTCTTT
CDR3 protein: CASSLVWANTEAFF

D gene: .
V gene: TRBV7-8
J gene: TRBJ2-2
clone size: .
CDR3 DNA: TGTGCCAGCAGGTTTCGGGAGTTTGACACCGGGGAGCTGTTTTTT
CDR3 protein: CASRFREFDTGELFF

D gene: .
V gene: TRBV4-2
J gene: TRBJ1-3
clone size: .
CDR3 DNA: TGTGCCAGCAGCCAAGAGAACTTCTCTGGAAACACCATATATTTT
CDR3 protein: CASSQENFSGNTIYF

D gene: .
V gene: TRBV7-3
J gene: TRBJ2-2
clone size: .
CDR3 DNA: TGTGCCAGCAGCCCCTCTGGGGGGACTGGGGAGCTGTTTTTT
CDR3 protein: CASSPSGGTGELFF

D gene: .
V gene: TRBV4-1
J gene: TRBJ2-1
clone size: .
CDR3 DNA: TGCGCCAGCAGCAGGACGCGGGGTAACTACAATGAGCAGTTCTTC
CDR3 protein: CASSRTRGNYNEQFF

D gene: .
V gene: TRBV4-1
J gene: TRBJ1-4
clone size: .
CDR3 DNA: TGCGCCAGCAGCCCACGGACAGCCGCAACTAATGAAAAACTGTTTTTT
CDR3 protein: CASSPRTAATNEKLFF

D gene: .
V gene: TRBV25-1
J gene: TRBJ2-6
clone size: .
CDR3 DNA: TGTGCCAGCACAGGGGTACAGGGTAAATTTTCTGGGGCCAACGTCCTGACTTTC
CDR3 protein: CASTGVQGKFSGANVLTF

D gene: TRBD1
V gene: TRBV19
J gene: TRBJ2-1
clone size: .
CDR3 DNA: TGTGCCAGTAGTATGACAGGGACGAATGAGCAGTTCTTC
CDR3 protein: CASSMTGTNEQFF

D gene: TRBD1
V gene: TRBV28
J gene: TRBJ1-2
clone size: .
CDR3 DNA: TGTGCCAGCAGTCTCCTGACAGGGGCCAACTATGGCTACACCTTC
CDR3 protein: CASSLLTGANYGYTF

D gene: .
V gene: TRBV11-2
J gene: TRBJ2-3
clone size: .
CDR3 DNA: TGTGCCAGCAGCTTTAGCGTGGATACGCAGTATTTT
CDR3 protein: CASSFSVDTQYF

D gene: .
V gene: TRBV18
J gene: TRBJ1-1
clone size: few
CDR3 DNA: TGTGCCAGCTCACCGCAGGTGAACACTGAAGCTTTCTTT
CDR3 protein: CASSPQVNTEAFF

D gene: TRBD2
V gene: TRBV19
J gene: TRBJ2-1
clone size: .
CDR3 DNA: TGTGCCAGTAGTGTACTAGCGGACTCCTACAATGAGCAGTTCTTC
CDR3 protein: CASSVLADSYNEQFF

D gene: TRBD1
V gene: TRBV2
J gene: TRBJ1-5
clone size: few
CDR3 DNA: TGTGCCAGCAGAGCGGACAGGGCCTTCAGGCAGCAGCCCCAGCATTTT
CDR3 protein: CASRADRAFRQQPQHF

D gene: .
V gene: TRBV27
J gene: TRBJ2-7
clone size: few
CDR3 DNA: TGTGCCAGCAGGGGCAGGGGAAACGAGCAGTACTTC
CDR3 protein: CASRGRGNEQYF

D gene: .
V gene: TRBV18
J gene: TRBJ2-7
clone size: few
CDR3 DNA: TGTGCCAGCTCACCTGGCAGCTACGAGCAGTACTTC
CDR3 protein: CASSPGSYEQYF

D gene: .
V gene: TRBV5-1
J gene: TRBJ2-1
clone size: few
CDR3 DNA: TGCGCCAGCAGCTCAGAATACAATGAGCAGTTCTTC
CDR3 protein: CASSSEYNEQFF

D gene: TRBD1
V gene: TRBV30
J gene: TRBJ2-7
clone size: .
CDR3 DNA: TGTGCCTGGAGTAGACAGGGGGGCTACGAGCAGTACTTC
CDR3 protein: CAWSRQGGYEQYF

D gene: .
V gene: TRBV6-5
J gene: TRBJ1-1
clone size: .
CDR3 DNA: TGTGCCAGCAGTTACACACAGGGAACGGGCACTGAAGCTTTCTTT
CDR3 protein: CASSYTQGTGTEAFF

D gene: .
V gene: TRBV19
J gene: TRBJ2-5
clone size: few
CDR3 DNA: TGTGCCAGTAGTATACAGGGGAGGACCCAGTACTTC
CDR3 protein: CASSIQGRTQYF

D gene: .
V gene: TRBV20-1
J gene: TRBJ1-2
clone size: .
CDR3 DNA: TGCAGTGCTAGAATGGAGGATGGCTACACCTTC
CDR3 protein: CSARMEDGYTF

D gene: TRBD1
V gene: TRBV27
J gene: TRBJ1-1
clone size: many
CDR3 DNA: TGTGCCAGCAGTTTCAACGAGGGGGCGGGAGGACCTTTCTTT
CDR3 protein: CASSFNEGAGGPFF